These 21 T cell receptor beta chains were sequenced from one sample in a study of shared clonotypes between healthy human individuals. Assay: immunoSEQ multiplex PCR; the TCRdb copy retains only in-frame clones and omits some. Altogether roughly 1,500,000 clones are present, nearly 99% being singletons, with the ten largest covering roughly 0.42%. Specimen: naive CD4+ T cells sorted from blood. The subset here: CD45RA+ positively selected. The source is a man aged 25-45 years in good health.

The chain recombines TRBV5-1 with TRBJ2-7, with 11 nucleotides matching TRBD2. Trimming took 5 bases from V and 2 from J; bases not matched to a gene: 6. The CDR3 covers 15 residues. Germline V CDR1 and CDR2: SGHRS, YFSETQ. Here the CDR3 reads CASSPSGRPPYEQYF. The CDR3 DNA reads TGCGCCAGCAGTCCTAGCGGGAGGCCACCCTACGAGCAGTACTTC.

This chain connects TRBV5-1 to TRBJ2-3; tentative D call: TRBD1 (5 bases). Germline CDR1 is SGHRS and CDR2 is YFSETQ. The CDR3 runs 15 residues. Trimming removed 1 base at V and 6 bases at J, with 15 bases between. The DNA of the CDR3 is TGCGCCAGCAGCTTGATAGACAGATCCTCCGATACGCAGTATTTT. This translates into CASSLIDRSSDTQYF.

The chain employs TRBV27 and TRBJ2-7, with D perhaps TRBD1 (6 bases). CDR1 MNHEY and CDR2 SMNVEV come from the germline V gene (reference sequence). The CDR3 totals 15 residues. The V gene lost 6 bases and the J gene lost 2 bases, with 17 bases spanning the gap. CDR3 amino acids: CASRLQGKWAYEQYF. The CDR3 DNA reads TGTGCCAGCAGGCTCCAGGGGAAGTGGGCCTACGAGCAGTACTTC.

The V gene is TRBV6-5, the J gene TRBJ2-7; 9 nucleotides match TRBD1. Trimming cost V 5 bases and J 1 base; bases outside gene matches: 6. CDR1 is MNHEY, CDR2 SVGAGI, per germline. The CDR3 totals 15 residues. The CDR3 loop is CASSLDRGDSYEQYF. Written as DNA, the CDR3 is TGTGCCAGCAGTCTAGACAGGGGGGATTCCTACGAGCAGTACTTC.

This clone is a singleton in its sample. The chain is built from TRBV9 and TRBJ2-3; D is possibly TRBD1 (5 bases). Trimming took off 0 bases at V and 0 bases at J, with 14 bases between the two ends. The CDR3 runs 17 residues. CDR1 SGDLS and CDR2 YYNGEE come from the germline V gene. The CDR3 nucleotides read TGTGCCAGCAGCGTAGGGTTAGGACAAACTAGCACAGATACGCAGTATTTT. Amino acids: CASSVGLGQTSTDTQYF.

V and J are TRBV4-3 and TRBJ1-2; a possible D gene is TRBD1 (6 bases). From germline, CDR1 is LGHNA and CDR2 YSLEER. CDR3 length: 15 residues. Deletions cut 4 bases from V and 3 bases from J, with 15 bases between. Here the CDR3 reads CASSPTGQNDYGYTF. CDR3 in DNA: TGCGCCAGCAGCCCAACCGGACAGAACGACTATGGCTACACCTTC.

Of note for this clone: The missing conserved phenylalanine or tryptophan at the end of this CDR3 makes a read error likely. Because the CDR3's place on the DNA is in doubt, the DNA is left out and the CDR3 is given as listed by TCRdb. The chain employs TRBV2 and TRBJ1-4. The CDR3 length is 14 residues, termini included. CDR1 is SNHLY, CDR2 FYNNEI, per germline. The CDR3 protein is CASRRAREREVLFV.

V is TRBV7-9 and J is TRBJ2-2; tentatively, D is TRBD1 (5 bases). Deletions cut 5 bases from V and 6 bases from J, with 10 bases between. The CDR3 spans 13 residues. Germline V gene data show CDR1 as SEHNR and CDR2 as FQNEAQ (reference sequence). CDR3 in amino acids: CASSLRESGELFF. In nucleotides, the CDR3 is TGTGCCAGCAGCCTCAGGGAATCCGGGGAGCTGTTTTTT.

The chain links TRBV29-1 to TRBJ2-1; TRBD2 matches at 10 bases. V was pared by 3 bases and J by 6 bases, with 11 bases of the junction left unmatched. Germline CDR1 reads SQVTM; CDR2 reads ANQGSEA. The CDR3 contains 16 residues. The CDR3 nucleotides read TGCAGCGTTGAGGTTTATCGGACTAGCGGCTCCAATGAGCAGTTCTTC. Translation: CSVEVYRTSGSNEQFF.

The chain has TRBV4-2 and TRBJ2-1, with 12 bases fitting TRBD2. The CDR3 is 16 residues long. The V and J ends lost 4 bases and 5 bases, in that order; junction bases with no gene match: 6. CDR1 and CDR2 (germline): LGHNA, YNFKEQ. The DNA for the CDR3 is TGTGCCAGCAGCCGCCAGACTAGCGGGGGAAACAATGAGCAGTTCTTC. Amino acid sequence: CASSRQTSGGNNEQFF.

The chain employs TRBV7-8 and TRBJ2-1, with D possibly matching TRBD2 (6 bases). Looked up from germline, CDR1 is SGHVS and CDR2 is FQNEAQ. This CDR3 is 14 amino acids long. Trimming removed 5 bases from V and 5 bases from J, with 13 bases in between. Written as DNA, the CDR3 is TGTGCCAGCAGCCGACGGGACTTCCACAATGAGCAGTTCTTC. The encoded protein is CASSRRDFHNEQFF.

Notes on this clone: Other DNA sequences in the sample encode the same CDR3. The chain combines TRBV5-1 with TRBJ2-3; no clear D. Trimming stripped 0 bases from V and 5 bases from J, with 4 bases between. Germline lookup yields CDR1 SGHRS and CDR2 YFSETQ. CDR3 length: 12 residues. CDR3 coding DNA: TGCGCCAGCAGCTTGGCAGGAGATACGCAGTATTTT. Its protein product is CASSLAGDTQYF.

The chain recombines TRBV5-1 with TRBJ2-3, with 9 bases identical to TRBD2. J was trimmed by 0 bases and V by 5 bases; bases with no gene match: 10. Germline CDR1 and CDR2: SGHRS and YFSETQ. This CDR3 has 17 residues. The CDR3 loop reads CASSGPAGGTSTDTQYF. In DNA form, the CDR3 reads TGCGCCAGCAGTGGTCCAGCGGGAGGTACTAGCACAGATACGCAGTATTTT.

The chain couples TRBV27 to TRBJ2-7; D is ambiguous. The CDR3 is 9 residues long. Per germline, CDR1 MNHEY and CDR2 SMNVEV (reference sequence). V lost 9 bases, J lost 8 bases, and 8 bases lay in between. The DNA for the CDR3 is TGTGCCAGAGTAAACAAGCAGTACTTC. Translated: CARVNKQYF.

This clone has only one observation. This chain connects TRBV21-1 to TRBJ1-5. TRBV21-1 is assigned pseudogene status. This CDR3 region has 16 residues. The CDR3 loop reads CASSKGGNRSPQPQHF. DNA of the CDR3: TGTGCCAGCAGCAAAGGCGGAAACAGAAGTCCTCAGCCCCAGCATTTT.

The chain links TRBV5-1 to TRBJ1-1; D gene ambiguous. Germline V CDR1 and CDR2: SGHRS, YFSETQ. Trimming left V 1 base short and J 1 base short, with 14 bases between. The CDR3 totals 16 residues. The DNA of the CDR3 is TGCGCCAGCAGCTTGCTAATGGCGGCGGGGAACACTGAAGCTTTCTTT. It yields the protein CASSLLMAAGNTEAFF.

CDR3: CATSGDSTDTQYF. CDR3 coding DNA: TGTGCCACTAGCGGTGATTCCACAGATACGCAGTATTTT. The V and J genes are TRBV5-4 and TRBJ2-3; 7 bases are a match to TRBD2. Unmatched junction bases numbered 6, after V lost 9 bases and J lost 2 bases. The V gene's germline CDR1 is SGHNT and CDR2 YYREEE (reference sequence). The CDR3 spans 13 residues. Full variable domain (missing parts from reference TRBV5-4 and TRBJ2-3): ETGVTQSPTHLIKTRGQQVTLRCSSQSGHNTVSWYQQALGQGPQFIFQYYREEENGRGNFPPRFSGLQFPNYSSELNVNALELDDSALYLCATSGDSTDTQYFGPGTRLTVL.

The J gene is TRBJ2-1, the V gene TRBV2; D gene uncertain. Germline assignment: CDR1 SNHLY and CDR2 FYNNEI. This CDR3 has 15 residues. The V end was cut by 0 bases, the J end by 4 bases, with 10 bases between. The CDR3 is CASSEARTLYNEQFF. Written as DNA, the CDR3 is TGTGCCAGCAGTGAAGCGCGGACCTTGTACAATGAGCAGTTCTTC. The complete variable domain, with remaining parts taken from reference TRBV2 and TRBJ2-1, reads EPEVTQTPSHQVTQMGQEVILRCVPISNHLYFYWYRQILGQKVEFLVSFYNNEISEKSEIFDDQFSVERPDGSNFTLKIRSTKLEDSAMYFCASSEARTLYNEQFFGPGTRLTVL.

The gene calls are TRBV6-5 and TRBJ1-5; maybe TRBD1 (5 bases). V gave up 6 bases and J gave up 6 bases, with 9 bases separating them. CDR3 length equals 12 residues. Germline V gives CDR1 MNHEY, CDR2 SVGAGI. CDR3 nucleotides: TGTGCCAGCAGGCCGGGGGTTCAGCCCCAGCATTTT. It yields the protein CASRPGVQPQHF.

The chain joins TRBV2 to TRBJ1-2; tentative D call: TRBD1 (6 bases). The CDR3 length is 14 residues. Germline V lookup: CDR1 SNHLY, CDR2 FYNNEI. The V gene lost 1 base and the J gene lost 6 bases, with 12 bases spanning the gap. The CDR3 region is CASSEVRQDHGYTF. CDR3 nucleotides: TGTGCCAGCAGTGAAGTTCGACAGGATCATGGCTACACCTTC.

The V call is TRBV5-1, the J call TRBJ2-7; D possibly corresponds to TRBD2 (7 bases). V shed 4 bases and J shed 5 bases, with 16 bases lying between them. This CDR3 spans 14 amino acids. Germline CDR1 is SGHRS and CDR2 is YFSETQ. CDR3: CASSTGPGGNEQYF. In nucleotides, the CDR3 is TGCGCCAGCAGCACCGGTCCGGGGGGCAACGAGCAGTACTTC.